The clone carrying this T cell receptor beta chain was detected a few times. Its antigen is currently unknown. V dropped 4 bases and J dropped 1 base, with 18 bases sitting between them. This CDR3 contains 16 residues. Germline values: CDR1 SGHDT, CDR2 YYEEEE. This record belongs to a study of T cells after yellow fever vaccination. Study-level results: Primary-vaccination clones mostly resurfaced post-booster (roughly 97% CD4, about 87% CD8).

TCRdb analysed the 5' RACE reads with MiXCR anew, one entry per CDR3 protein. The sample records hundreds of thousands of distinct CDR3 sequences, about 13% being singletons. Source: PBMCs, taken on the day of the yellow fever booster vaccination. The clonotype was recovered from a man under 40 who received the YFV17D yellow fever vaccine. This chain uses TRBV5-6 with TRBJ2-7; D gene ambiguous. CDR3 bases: TGTGCCAGCAGCCTCCGGTTAGCAGCCTTTTCCTACGAGCAGTACTTC. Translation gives CASSLRLAAFSYEQYF.